This entry describes one T cell receptor (beta chain). Its antigen remains unknown. This sample was included in a study of shared clonotypes between healthy human individuals. Findings of the study overall: An effect of sequencing depth on clonotype sharing among donors was expected. Non-shared clonotypes had lower generation probabilities than those shared by all four donors. Naive subsets generally had larger estimated richness than memory subsets.

TCRdb's table, derived via immunoSEQ multiplex PCR, lists solely in-frame clones and lacks some. This repertoire shows around 2.1 million clones, just over 90% found once; its top ten account for more than 1.5%. Cells designated naive CD8 were CD45RO-negative and were positively selected for CCR7, with terminally differentiated effector memory CD45RA+ cells excluded. CDR3 size: 16 residues. CDR1 is SGDLS and CDR2 is YYNGEE in the germline V gene. Trimming took 5 bases from V and 5 from J; bases not matched to a gene: 10. Sequencing was done on a sample of naive CD8+ T cells from PBMCs. This chain links TRBV9 with TRBJ2-7, with 13 bases identical to TRBD2. The clonotype originates from a man aged 18 to 30 in good health. Some clones in this sample may be carry-over from other donors' samples. Here the CDR3 DNA reads TGTGCCAGCAGTCCATTGGGGGGACTAGCGGGACACGAGCAGTACTTC. Encoded protein: CASSPLGGLAGHEQYF.